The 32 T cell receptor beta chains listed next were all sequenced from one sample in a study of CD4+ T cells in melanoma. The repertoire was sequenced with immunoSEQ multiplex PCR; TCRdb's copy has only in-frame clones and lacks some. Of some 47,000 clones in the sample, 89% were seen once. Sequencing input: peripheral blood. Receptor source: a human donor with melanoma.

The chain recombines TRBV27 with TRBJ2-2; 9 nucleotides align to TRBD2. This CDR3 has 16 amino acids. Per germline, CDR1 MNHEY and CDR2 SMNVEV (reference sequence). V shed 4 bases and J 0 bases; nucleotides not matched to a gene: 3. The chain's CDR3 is CASSWVAGANTGELFF. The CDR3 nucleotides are TGTGCCAGCAGTTGGGTAGCGGGGGCGAACACCGGGGAGCTGTTTTTT.

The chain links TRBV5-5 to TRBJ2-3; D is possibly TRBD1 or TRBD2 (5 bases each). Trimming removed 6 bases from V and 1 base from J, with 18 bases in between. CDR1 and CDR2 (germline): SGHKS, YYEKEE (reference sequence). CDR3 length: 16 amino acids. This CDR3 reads CASTLRWQGGTDTQYF. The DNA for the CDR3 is TGTGCCAGCACCCTAAGGTGGCAGGGAGGCACAGATACGCAGTATTTT. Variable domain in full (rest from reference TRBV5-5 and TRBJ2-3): DAGVTQSPTHLIKTRGQQVTLRCSPISGHKSVSWYQQVLGQGPQFIFQYYEKEERGRGNFPDRFSARQFPNYSSELNVNALLLGDSALYLCASTLRWQGGTDTQYFGPGTRLTVL.

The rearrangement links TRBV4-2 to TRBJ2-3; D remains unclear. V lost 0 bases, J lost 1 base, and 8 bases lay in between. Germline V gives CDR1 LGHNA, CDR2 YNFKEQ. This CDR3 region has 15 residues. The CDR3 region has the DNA TGTGCCAGCAGCCAAGACTGGCACCGCACAGATACGCAGTATTTT. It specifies CASSQDWHRTDTQYF.

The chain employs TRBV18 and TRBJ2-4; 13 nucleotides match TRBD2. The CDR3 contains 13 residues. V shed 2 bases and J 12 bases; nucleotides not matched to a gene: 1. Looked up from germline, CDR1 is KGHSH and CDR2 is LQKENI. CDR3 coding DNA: TGTGCCAGCTCACCAGGGACTAGCGGGAATCAGTACTTC. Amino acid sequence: CASSPGTSGNQYF. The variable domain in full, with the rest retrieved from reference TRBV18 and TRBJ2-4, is NAGVMQNPRHLVRRRGQEARLRCSPMKGHSHVYWYRQLPEEGLKFMVYLQKENIIDESGMPKERFSAEFPKEGPSILRIQQVVRGDSAAYFCASSPGTSGNQYFGAGTRLSVL.

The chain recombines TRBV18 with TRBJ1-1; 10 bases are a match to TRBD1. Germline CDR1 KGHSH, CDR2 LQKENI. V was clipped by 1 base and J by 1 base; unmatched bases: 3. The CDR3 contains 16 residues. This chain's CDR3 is CASSPRGDRGNTEAFF. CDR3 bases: TGTGCCAGCTCACCACGCGGGGACAGGGGGAACACTGAAGCTTTCTTT.

CDR3 DNA: TGTGCCAGCAGCTTGAGCCGTTCCTGGGAGACCCAGTACTTC. As protein: CASSLSRSWETQYF. This chain connects TRBV7-9 to TRBJ2-5; D is ambiguous. V dropped 3 bases and J dropped 5 bases, with 13 bases sitting between them. This CDR3 contains 14 residues. Germline CDR1 SEHNR, CDR2 FQNEAQ (reference sequence).

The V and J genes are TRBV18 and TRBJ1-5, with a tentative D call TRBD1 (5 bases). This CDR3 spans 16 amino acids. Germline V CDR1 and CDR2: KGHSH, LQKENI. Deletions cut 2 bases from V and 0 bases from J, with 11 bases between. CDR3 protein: CASSPTTAYSNQPQHF. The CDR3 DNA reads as TGTGCCAGCTCACCAACGACAGCATATAGCAATCAGCCCCAGCATTTT.

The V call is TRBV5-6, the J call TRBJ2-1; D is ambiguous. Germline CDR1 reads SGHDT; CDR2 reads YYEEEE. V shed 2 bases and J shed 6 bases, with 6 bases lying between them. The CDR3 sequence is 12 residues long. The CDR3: CASSFGSNEQFF. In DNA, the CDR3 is TGTGCCAGCAGCTTTGGCAGCAATGAGCAGTTCTTC.

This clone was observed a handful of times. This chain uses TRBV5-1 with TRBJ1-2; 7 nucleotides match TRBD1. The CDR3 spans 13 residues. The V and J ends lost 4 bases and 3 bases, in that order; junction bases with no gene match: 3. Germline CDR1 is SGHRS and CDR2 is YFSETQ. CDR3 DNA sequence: TGCGCCAGCAGCACCGACAGGGACTATGGCTACACCTTC. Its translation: CASSTDRDYGYTF. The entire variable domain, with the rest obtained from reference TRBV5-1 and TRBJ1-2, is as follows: KAGVTQTPRYLIKTRGQQVTLSCSPISGHRSVSWYQQTPGQGLQFLFEYFSETQRNKGNFPGRFSGRQFSNSRSEMNVSTLELGDSALYLCASSTDRDYGYTFGSGTRLTVV.

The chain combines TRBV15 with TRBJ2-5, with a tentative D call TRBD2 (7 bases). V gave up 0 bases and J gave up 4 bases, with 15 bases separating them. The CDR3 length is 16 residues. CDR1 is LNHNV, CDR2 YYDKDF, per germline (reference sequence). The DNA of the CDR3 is TGTGCCACCAGCAGAGATCTGAGGGGGGGGGCAGAGACCCAGTACTTC. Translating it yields CATSRDLRGGAETQYF.

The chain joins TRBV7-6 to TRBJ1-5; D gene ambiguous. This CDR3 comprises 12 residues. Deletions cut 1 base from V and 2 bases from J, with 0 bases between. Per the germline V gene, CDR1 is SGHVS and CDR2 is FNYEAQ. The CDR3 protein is CASSLGNQPQHF. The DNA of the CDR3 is TGTGCCAGCAGCTTAGGCAATCAGCCCCAGCATTTT.

The CDR3 coding sequence is TGTGCCATCAGTGAGTCGGGGGGGACTGAAGCTTTCTTT. Protein sequence: CAISESGGTEAFF. V gene TRBV10-3 combines with J gene TRBJ1-1, with D possibly matching TRBD1 (5 bases). CDR1 ENHRY and CDR2 SYGVKD come from the germline V gene. Trimming pared 0 bases from V and 5 bases from J, leaving 7 bases between. This CDR3 is 13 amino acids long.

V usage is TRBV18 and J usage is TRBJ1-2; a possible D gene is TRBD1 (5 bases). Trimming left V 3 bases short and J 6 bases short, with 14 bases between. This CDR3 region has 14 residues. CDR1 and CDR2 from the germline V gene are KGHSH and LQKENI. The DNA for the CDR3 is TGTGCCAGCTCACCCCCCGTAAACAGGAATGGCTACACCTTC. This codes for CASSPPVNRNGYTF.

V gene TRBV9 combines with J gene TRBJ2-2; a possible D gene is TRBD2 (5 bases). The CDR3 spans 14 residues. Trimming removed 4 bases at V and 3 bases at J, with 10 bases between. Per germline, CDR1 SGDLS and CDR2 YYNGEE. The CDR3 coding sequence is TGTGCCAGCAGCTCCTGGGGAGACACCGGGGAGCTGTTTTTT. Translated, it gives CASSSWGDTGELFF.

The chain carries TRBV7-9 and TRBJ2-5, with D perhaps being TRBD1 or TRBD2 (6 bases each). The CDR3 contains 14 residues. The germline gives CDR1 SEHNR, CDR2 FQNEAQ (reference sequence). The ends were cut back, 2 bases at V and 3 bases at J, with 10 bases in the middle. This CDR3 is CASSLRGAEETQYF. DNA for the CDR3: TGTGCCAGCAGCTTAAGGGGGGCGGAAGAGACCCAGTACTTC.

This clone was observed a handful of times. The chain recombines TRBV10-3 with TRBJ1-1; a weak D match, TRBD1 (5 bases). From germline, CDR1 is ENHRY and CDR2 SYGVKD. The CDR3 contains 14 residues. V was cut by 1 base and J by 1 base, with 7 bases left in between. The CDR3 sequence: CAISELTGNTEAFF. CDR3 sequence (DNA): TGTGCCATCAGTGAGTTAACAGGGAACACTGAAGCTTTCTTT.

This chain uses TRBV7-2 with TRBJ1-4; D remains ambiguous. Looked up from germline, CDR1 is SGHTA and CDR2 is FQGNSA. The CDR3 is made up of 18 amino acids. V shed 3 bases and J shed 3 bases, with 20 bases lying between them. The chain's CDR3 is CASSFGPSYREANEKLFF. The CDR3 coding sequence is TGTGCCAGCAGCTTTGGGCCAAGCTATCGGGAGGCTAATGAAAAACTGTTTTTT.

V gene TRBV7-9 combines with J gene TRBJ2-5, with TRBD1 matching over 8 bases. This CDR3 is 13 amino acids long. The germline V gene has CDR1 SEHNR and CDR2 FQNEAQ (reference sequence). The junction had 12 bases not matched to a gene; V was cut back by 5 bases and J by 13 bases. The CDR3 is CASSPRTGTGTYF. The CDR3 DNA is TGTGCCAGCAGCCCGCGGACCGGGACAGGCACGTACTTC.

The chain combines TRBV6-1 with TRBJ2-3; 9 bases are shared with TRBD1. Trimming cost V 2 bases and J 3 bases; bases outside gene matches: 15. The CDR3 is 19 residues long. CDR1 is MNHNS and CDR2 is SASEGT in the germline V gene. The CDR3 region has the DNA TGTGCCAGCAGTGAATGGGGGAACAGGGGGCGCGGTGGTACAGATACGCAGTATTTT. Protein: CASSEWGNRGRGGTDTQYF.

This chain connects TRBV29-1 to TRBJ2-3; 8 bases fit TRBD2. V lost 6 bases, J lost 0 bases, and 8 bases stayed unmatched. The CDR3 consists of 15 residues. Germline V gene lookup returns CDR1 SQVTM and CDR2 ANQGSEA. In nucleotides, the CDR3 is TGCAGCGTCCAGCGGGGGACGTCTAGCACAGATACGCAGTATTTT. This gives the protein CSVQRGTSSTDTQYF.

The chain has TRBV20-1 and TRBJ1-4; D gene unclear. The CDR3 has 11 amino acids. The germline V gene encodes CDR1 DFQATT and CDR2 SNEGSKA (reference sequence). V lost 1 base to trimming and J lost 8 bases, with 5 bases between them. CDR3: CSARVREKLFF. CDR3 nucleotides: TGCAGTGCTAGAGTTCGAGAAAAACTGTTTTTT.

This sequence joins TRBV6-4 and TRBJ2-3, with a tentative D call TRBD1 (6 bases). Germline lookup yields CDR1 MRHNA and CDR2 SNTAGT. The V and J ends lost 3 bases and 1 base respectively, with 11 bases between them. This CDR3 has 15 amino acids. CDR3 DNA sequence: TGTGCCAGCAGTGAAGGCAGGGGCGGCACAGATACGCAGTATTTT. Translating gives CASSEGRGGTDTQYF.

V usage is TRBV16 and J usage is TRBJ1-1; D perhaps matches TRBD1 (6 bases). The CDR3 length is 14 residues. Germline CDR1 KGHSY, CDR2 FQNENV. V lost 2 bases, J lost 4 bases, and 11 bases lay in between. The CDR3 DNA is TGTGCCAGCAGCCAACGGGGGCAAACCACTGAAGCTTTCTTT. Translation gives CASSQRGQTTEAFF. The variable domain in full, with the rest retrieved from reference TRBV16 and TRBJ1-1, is GEEVAQTPKHLVRGEGQKAKLYCAPIKGHSYVFWYQQVLKNEFKFLISFQNENVFDETGMPKERFSAKCLPNSPCSLEIQATKLEDSAVYFCASSQRGQTTEAFFGQGTRLTVV.

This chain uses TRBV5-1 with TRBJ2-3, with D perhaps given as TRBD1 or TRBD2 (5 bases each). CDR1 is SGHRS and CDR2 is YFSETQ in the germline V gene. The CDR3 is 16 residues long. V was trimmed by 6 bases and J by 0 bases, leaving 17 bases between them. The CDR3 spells CASNPGSLRSTDTQYF. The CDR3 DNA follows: TGCGCCAGCAACCCAGGGAGCCTCAGGAGCACAGATACGCAGTATTTT.

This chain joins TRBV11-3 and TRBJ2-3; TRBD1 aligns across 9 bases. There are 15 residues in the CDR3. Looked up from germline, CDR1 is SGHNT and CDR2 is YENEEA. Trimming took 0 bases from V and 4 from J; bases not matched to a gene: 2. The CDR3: CASSLEGDRADTQYF. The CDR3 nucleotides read TGTGCCAGCAGCTTAGAGGGGGACAGGGCAGATACGCAGTATTTT.

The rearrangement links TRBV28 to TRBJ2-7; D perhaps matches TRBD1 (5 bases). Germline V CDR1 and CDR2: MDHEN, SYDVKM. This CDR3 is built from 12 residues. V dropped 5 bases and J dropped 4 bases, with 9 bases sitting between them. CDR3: CASSPDRYEQYF. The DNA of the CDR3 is TGTGCCAGCAGTCCTGACAGATACGAGCAGTACTTC. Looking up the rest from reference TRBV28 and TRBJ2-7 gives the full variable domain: DVKVTQSSRYLVKRTGEKVFLECVQDMDHENMFWYRQDPGLGLRLIYFSYDVKMKEKGDIPEGYSVSREKKERFSLILESASTNQTSMYLCASSPDRYEQYFGPGTRLTVT.

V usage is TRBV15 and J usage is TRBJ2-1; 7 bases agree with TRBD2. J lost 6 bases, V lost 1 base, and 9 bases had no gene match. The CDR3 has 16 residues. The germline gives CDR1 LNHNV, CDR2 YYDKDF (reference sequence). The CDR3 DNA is TGTGCCACCAGCAGAGGGGAGGGGCCCAACACCAATGAGCAGTTCTTC. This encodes CATSRGEGPNTNEQFF.

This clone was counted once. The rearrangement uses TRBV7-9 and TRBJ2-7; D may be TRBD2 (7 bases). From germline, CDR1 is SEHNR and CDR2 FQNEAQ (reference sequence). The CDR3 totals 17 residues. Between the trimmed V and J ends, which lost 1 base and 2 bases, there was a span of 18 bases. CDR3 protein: CASSLGPSPGGAYEQYF. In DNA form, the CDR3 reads TGTGCCAGCAGCTTAGGCCCCTCCCCGGGGGGCGCCTACGAGCAGTACTTC.

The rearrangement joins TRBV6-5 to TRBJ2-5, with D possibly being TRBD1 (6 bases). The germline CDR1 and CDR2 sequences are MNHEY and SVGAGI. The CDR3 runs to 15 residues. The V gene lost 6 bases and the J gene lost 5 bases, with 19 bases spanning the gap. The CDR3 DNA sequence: TGTGCCAGCAGGAGCCGGGACATTAGGGGTGAGACCCAGTACTTC. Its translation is CASRSRDIRGETQYF.

In DNA, the CDR3 is TGCGCCAGCAGCCAGGTGACAGAGACTTACGAGCAGTACTTC. Amino acid sequence: CASSQVTETYEQYF. The chain is built from TRBV4-1 and TRBJ2-7; tentative D call: TRBD1 (5 bases). The CDR3 runs to 14 residues. Germline V gene lookup returns CDR1 MGHRA and CDR2 YSYEKL. V lost 3 bases, J lost 4 bases, and 13 bases lay in between.

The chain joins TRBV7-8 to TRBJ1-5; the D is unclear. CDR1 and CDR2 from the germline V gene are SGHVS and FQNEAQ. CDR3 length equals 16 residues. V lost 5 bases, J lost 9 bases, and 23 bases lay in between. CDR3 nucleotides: TGTGCCAGCAGCAGGAGCCGGGATCCCCTTAGGGCGCCCCAGCATTTT. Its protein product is CASSRSRDPLRAPQHF.

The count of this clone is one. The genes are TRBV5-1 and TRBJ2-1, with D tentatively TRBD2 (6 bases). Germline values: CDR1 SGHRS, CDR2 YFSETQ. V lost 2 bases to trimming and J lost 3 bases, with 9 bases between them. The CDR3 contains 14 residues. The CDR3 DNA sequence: TGCGCCAGCAGCTTCCTAGCGAGCTACAATGAGCAGTTCTTC. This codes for CASSFLASYNEQFF. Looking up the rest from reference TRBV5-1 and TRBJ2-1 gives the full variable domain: KAGVTQTPRYLIKTRGQQVTLSCSPISGHRSVSWYQQTPGQGLQFLFEYFSETQRNKGNFPGRFSGRQFSNSRSEMNVSTLELGDSALYLCASSFLASYNEQFFGPGTRLTVL.